A single sample gave rise to the 14 T cell receptor beta chains below, sequenced in a study of T cells in Graves' hyperthyroidism and ophthalmopathy. The TCR beta CDR3 regions underwent amplification using RNA transcripts as the source. HTBI primers were employed in a first-round RT-PCR of the TCR CDR3. From the multiplex PCR reads, TCRdb called clonotypes with MiXCR, one entry per CDR3 protein. The sample has 300,000 to 350,000 distinct CDR3 sequences; 15% to 20% are singletons. Sequencing was done on a sample of blood. The receptor source for this set is a woman aged 45 to 65 with Graves' hyperthyroidism.

At least ten counts were recorded for this clonotype. The rearrangement uses TRBV2 and TRBJ2-1, with D possibly TRBD2 on 5 matching bases. The V and J ends lost 5 bases and 7 bases respectively, with 18 bases between them. The CDR3 sequence is 15 residues long. Germline V gives CDR1 SNHLY, CDR2 FYNNEI. The CDR3 sequence: CASSLGPLSGNEQFF. The CDR3 region has the DNA TGTGCCAGCAGTCTTGGGCCACTCTCGGGGAATGAGCAGTTCTTC.

In this sample, this clonotype turned up a few times. CDR3 sequence: CASSLRTGRDEQFF. CDR3 sequence (DNA): TGTGCCAGCAGCTTACGGACAGGGAGGGATGAGCAGTTCTTC. The J gene is TRBJ2-1, the V gene TRBV25-1; perhaps TRBD1 as D (8 bases). Trimming took off 6 bases at V and 8 bases at J, with 17 bases between the two ends. Germline-derived CDR1 and CDR2 are MGHDK and SYGVNS. The CDR3 length is 14 residues. Full variable domain (rest looked up from reference TRBV25-1 and TRBJ2-1): EADIYQTPRYLVIGTGKKITLECSQTMGHDKMYWYQQDPGMELHLIHYSYGVNSTEKGDLSSESTVSRIRTEHFPLTLESARPSHTSQYLCASSLRTGRDEQFFGPGTRLTVL.

The chain combines TRBV30 with TRBJ1-5; D is unclear. V gave up 2 bases and J gave up 4 bases, with 9 bases separating them. This CDR3 has 13 residues. Per the germline V gene, CDR1 is GTSNPN and CDR2 is SVGIG (reference sequence). The DNA for the CDR3 is TGTGCCTGGAGTCGGAGGGAAAATCAGCCCCAGCATTTT. It codes for CAWSRRENQPQHF.

The table lists this clonotype with many counts. The V gene is TRBV3-1, the J gene TRBJ1-2; a possible D gene is TRBD1 (6 bases). Trimming removed 0 bases at V and 8 bases at J, with 10 bases between. The CDR3 covers 13 residues. Germline V gene data show CDR1 as LGHDT and CDR2 as YNNKEL (reference sequence). The CDR3 DNA reads as TGTGCCAGCAGCCAAGATGAGGGGGGAGGCTACACCTTC. Translating it yields CASSQDEGGGYTF.

In this sample, this clonotype turned up a few times. The CDR3 sequence is CASSSSQGAGEKLFF. The CDR3, as DNA: TGTGCCAGCAGTTCCTCACAGGGGGCGGGCGAAAAACTGTTTTTT. This chain links TRBV28 with TRBJ1-4, with TRBD1 matching over 9 bases. J gave up 8 bases and V 4 bases, and 8 bases lay outside the gene matches. CDR3 length: 15 amino acids. Germline lookup yields CDR1 MDHEN and CDR2 SYDVKM.

The rearrangement links TRBV19 to TRBJ1-5; no clear D gene. Germline loops: CDR1 LNHDA, CDR2 SQIVND (reference sequence). The CDR3 extends over 16 amino acids. Deletions cut 3 bases from V and 0 bases from J, with 12 bases between. The CDR3 loop reads CASSIRVIPSNQPQHF. CDR3 DNA sequence: TGTGCCAGTAGTATTAGGGTAATTCCTAGCAATCAGCCCCAGCATTTT.

At least ten counts were recorded for this clonotype. This chain connects TRBV3-1 to TRBJ2-5; D is unclear. Per germline, CDR1 LGHDT and CDR2 YNNKEL (reference sequence). Trimming stripped 4 bases from V and 2 bases from J, with 14 bases between. The CDR3 length is 15 residues. The CDR3, as DNA: TGTGCCAGCAGCCCCCACCCGACAAGTCAAGAGACCCAGTACTTC. Encoded protein: CASSPHPTSQETQYF.

This clonotype showed up many times. The chain employs TRBV5-1 and TRBJ1-4; D is possibly TRBD1 (5 bases). V was shortened by 3 bases and J by 7 bases, with 19 bases between the two germline ends. CDR1 and CDR2 (germline): SGHRS, YFSETQ. This CDR3 has 16 amino acids. The DNA for the CDR3 is TGCGCCAGCAGCTGGACTCTTCAGGGAGGAGGTGAAAAACTGTTTTTT. Residues: CASSWTLQGGGEKLFF.

The V gene is TRBV20-1, the J gene TRBJ2-2; D might be TRBD1 (5 bases). CDR3 length equals 14 residues. CDR1 is DFQATT and CDR2 is SNEGSKA in the germline V gene (reference sequence). V was shortened by 5 bases and J by 0 bases, with 10 bases between the two germline ends. CDR3 amino acids: CSADSDANTGELFF. The CDR3, as DNA: TGCAGTGCTGACAGCGACGCGAACACCGGGGAGCTGTTTTTT.

The gene calls are TRBV7-8 and TRBJ2-3; 13 bases match TRBD2. CDR1 and CDR2 from the germline V gene are SGHVS and FQNEAQ. Trimming at V came to 5 bases and at J to 0 bases, leaving 8 bases not matched to a gene. This CDR3 has 18 amino acids. The CDR3 sequence is CASSPSGTSGESTDTQYF. CDR3 DNA: TGTGCCAGCAGCCCGTCCGGGACTAGCGGGGAAAGCACAGATACGCAGTATTTT.

As concerns this clonotype: This may stem from a read error, because a much larger clone lies one nucleotide away. The chain links TRBV2 to TRBJ1-1; possibly TRBD1 for D (6 bases). In germline, CDR1 is SNHLY, CDR2 FYNNEI. The CDR3 loop spans 12 amino acids. The CDR3 sequence is CANSVPQGSAFF. For the CDR3, the DNA is TGTGCCAACAGTGTACCGCAGGGGAGTGCTTTCTTT.

This clonotype has just a few counts. The chain uses TRBV3-1 and TRBJ1-4; a possible D gene is TRBD1 (5 bases). Germline V gene sequence: CDR1 LGHDT, CDR2 YNNKEL (reference sequence). This CDR3 has 18 amino acids. The V end was cut by 0 bases, the J end by 1 base, with 15 bases between. CDR3 DNA: TGTGCCAGCAGCCAAGATGCCCCCGGGACGGGAACTAATGAAAAACTGTTTTTT. As protein: CASSQDAPGTGTNEKLFF.

The chain recombines TRBV7-9 with TRBJ2-3; D is ambiguous. The CDR3 contains 14 residues. CDR1 is SEHNR, CDR2 FQNEAQ, per germline (reference sequence). The germline V and J ends were trimmed by 4 bases and 6 bases, with 14 bases remaining between them. The CDR3 DNA sequence: TGTGCCAGCAGCTACTCCGGGTCTGCTGATACGCAGTATTTT. Translating it yields CASSYSGSADTQYF.

At least ten counts were recorded for this clonotype. The rearrangement links TRBV2 to TRBJ2-3; no definite D call. This CDR3 is built from 12 residues. Germline loops: CDR1 SNHLY, CDR2 FYNNEI. Trimming pared 6 bases from V and 6 bases from J, leaving 10 bases between. CDR3 DNA sequence: TGTGCCAGCAGCGCGACTCCCGATACGCAGTATTTT. It specifies CASSATPDTQYF.